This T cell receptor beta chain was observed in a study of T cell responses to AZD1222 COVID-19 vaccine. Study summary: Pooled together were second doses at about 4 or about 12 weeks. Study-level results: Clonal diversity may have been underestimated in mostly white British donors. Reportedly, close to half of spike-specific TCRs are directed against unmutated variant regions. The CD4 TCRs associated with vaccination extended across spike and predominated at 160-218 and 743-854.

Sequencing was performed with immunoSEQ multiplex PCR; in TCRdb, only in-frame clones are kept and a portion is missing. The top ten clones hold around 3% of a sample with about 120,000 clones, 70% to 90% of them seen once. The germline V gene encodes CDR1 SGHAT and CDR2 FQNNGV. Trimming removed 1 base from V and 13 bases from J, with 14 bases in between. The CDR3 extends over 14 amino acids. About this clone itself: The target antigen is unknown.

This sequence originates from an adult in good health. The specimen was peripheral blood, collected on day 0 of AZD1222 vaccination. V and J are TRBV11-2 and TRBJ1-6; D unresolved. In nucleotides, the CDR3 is TGTGCCAGCAGCTTAGGAGTTACATCCCGGCCCCTCCACTTT. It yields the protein CASSLGVTSRPLHF.